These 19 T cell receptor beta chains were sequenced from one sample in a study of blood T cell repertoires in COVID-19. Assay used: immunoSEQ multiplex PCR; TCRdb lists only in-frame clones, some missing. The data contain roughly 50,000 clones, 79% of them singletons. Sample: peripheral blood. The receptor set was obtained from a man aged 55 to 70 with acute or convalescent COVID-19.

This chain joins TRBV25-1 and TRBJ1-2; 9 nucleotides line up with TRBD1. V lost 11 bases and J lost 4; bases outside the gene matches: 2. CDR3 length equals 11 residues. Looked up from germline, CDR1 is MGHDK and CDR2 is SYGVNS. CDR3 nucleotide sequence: TGTGCCGCGGACAGGGGCTATGGCTACACCTTC. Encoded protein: CAADRGYGYTF.

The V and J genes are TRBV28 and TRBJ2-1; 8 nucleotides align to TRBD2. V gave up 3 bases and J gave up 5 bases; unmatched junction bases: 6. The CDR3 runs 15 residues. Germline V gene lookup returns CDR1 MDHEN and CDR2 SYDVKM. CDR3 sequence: CASSLSAGDHNEQFF. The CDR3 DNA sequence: TGTGCCAGCAGTTTGTCAGCGGGAGACCACAATGAGCAGTTCTTC.

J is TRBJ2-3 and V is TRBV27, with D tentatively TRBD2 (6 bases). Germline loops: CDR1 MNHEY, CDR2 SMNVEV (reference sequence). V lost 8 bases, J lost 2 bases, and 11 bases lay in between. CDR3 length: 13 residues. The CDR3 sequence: CASSGLYTDTQYF. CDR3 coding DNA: TGTGCCAGCTCGGGACTTTACACAGATACGCAGTATTTT.

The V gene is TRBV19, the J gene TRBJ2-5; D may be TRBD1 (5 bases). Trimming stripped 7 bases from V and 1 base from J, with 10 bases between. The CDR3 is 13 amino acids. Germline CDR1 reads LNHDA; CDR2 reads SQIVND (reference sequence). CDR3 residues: CASMGRIQETQYF. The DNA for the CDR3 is TGTGCCAGTATGGGGCGTATCCAAGAGACCCAGTACTTC.

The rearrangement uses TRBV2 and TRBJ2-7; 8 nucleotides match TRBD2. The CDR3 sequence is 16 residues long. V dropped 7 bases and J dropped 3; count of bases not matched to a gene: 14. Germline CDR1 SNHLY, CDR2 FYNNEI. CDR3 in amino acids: CASTRGGLLTYYEQYF. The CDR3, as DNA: TGTGCCAGCACTCGGGGGGGACTCCTTACCTACTACGAGCAGTACTTC.

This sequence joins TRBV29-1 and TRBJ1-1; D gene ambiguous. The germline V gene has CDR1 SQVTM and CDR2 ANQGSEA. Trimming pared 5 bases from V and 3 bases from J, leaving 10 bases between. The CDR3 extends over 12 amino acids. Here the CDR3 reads CSVLEVDTEAFF. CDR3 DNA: TGCAGCGTTCTTGAGGTGGACACTGAAGCTTTCTTT.

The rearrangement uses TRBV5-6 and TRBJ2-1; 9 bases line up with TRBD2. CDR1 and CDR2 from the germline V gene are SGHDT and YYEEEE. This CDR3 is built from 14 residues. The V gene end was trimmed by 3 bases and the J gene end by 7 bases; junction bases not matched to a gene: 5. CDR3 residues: CASSSGLAGNEQFF. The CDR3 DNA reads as TGTGCCAGCAGCTCGGGACTAGCAGGTAATGAGCAGTTCTTC.

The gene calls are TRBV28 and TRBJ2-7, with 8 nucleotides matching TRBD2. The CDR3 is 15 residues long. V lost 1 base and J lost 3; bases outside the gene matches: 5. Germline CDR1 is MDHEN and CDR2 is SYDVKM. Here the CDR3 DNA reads TGTGCCAGCAGTTTATCGGGGGGGGATATCTACGAGCAGTACTTC. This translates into CASSLSGGDIYEQYF.

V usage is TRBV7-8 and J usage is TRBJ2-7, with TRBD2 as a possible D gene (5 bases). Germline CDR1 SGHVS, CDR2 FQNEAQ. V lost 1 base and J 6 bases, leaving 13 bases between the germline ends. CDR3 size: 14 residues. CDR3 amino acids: CASSLGWGAVEQYF. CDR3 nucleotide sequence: TGTGCCAGCAGCTTAGGGTGGGGAGCCGTCGAGCAGTACTTC.

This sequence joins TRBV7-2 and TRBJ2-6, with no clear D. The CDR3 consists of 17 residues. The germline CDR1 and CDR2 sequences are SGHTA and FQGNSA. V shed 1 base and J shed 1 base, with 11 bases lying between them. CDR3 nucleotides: TGTGCCAGCAGCTTAGTCGGAGTTCGTTCTGGGGCCAACGTCCTGACTTTC. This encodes CASSLVGVRSGANVLTF.

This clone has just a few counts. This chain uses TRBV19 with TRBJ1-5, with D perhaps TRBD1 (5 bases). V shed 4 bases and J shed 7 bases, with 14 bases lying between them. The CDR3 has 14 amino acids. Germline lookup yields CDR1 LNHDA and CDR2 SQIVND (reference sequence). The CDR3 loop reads CASSTGQYPQPQHF. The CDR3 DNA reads TGTGCCAGTAGTACCGGACAATACCCCCAGCCCCAGCATTTT.

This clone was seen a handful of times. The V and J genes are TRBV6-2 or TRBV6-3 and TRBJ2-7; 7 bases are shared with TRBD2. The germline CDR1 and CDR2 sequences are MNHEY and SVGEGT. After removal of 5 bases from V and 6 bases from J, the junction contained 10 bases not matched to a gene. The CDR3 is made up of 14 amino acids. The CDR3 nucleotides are TGTGCCAGCAGTGAGCCCATCGGGGGGTTCGAGCAGTACTTC. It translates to CASSEPIGGFEQYF.

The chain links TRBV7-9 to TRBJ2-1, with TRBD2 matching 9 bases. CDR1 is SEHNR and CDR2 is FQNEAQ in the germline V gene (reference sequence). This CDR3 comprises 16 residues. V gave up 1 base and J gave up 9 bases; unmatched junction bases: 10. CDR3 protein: CASSLGTSDPRGEQFF. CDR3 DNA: TGTGCCAGCAGCTTAGGGACTAGCGACCCCAGGGGTGAGCAGTTCTTC.

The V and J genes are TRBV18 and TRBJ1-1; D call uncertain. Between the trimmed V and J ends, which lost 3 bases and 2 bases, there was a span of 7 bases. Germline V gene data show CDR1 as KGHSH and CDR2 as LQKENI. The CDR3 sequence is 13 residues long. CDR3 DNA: TGTGCCAGCTCACCCGGACTTAACACTGAAGCTTTCTTT. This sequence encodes CASSPGLNTEAFF. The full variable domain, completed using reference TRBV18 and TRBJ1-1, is NAGVMQNPRHLVRRRGQEARLRCSPMKGHSHVYWYRQLPEEGLKFMVYLQKENIIDESGMPKERFSAEFPKEGPSILRIQQVVRGDSAAYFCASSPGLNTEAFFGQGTRLTVV.

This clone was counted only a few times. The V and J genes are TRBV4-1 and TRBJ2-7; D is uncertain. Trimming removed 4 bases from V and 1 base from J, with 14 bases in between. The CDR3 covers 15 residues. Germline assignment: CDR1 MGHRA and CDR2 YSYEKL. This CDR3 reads CASSLLEKVSYEQYF. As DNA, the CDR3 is TGCGCCAGCAGCCTCTTGGAGAAGGTTTCCTACGAGCAGTACTTC.

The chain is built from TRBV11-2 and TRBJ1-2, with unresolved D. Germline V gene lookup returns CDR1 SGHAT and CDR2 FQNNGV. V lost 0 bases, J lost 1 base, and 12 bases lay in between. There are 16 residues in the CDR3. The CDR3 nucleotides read TGTGCCAGCAGCTTAGATGAGCGGCTTCTTAACTATGGCTACACCTTC. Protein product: CASSLDERLLNYGYTF.

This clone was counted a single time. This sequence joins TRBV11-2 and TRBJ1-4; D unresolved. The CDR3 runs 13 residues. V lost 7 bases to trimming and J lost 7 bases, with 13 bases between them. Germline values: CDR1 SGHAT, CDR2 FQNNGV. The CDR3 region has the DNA TGTGCCAGCACCCGGGATCGTGGTGAAAAACTGTTTTTT. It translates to CASTRDRGEKLFF.

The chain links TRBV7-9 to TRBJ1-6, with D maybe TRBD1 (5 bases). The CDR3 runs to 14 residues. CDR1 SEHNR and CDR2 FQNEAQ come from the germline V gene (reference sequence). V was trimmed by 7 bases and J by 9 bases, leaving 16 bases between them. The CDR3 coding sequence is TGTGCCAGCACCCGCGGGCAGGGAGGTTCACCCCTCCACTTT. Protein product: CASTRGQGGSPLHF.

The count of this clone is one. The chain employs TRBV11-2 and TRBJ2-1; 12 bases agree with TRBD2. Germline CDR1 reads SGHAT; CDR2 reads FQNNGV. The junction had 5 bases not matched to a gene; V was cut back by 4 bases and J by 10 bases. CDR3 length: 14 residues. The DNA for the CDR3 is TGTGCCAGCAGCTCGACTAGCGGGAGTGACGAGCAGTTCTTC. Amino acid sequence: CASSSTSGSDEQFF.